This T cell receptor beta chain derives from a study of cytomegalovirus exposure and HLA in healthy donors. Findings and limits, study-wide: In a later analysis, a missense DCLRE1C variant was linked to TCR beta V- and J-gene trimming.

Primers for the PCR totalled 60 Vbeta and 13 Jbeta. Sequencing used immunoSEQ multiplex PCR; TCRdb keeps in-frame clones, though not all of them. This sample has roughly 200,000 clones, with over 75% found just once. This clone was seen only once. Its antigen remains unidentified. The sequence was collected from a woman aged 45-65 years in good health and CMV-seronegative. Specimen: PBMCs.

The CDR3 DNA reads as TGTGCCAGCAGCTCGACAGGGCTGCGGAACACCGGGGAGCTGTTTTTT. Translation: CASSSTGLRNTGELFF. This chain uses TRBV5-4 with TRBJ2-2, with TRBD1 matching over 7 bases. Germline values: CDR1 SGHNT, CDR2 YYREEE (reference sequence). V lost 3 bases to trimming and J lost 1 base; unmatched junction nucleotides: 6. The CDR3 sequence is 16 residues long.